This T cell receptor (beta chain) is from a study of Graves' ophthalmopathy and Graves' hyperthyroidism. This clonotype was seen at least ten times. Stable hyperthyroidism meant no progression to ophthalmopathy within 18 months of follow-up. Other autoimmune diseases, uncontrolled infections, pregnancy or lactation ruled patients out of participation. Transcripts of RNA were the source for amplifying TCR beta CDR3 regions. Second-round multiplex PCR came after a first-round RT-PCR that employed HTBI primers. One entry per CDR3 protein, called by TCRdb with MiXCR from the multiplex PCR reads. The table includes hundreds of thousands of distinct CDR3 sequences, over 20% detected once. Germline lookup yields CDR1 PRHDT and CDR2 FYEKMQ (reference sequence). The junction had 4 bases not matched to a gene; V was cut back by 0 bases and J by 9 bases. The CDR3 has 15 residues.

The source is a woman younger than 35 with stable Graves' hyperthyroidism. The specimen sequenced was peripheral blood. The gene calls are TRBV13 and TRBJ2-5, with 13 bases that match TRBD2. The CDR3 DNA follows: TGTGCCAGCAGCTTAGGGGGACTAGCGGGACCCTCCCAGTACTTC. This codes for CASSLGGLAGPSQYF. The full variable domain, its missing parts supplied by reference TRBV13 and TRBJ2-5, is AAGVIQSPRHLIKEKRETATLKCYPIPRHDTVYWYQQGPGQDPQFLISFYEKMQSDKGSIPDRFSAQQFSDYHSELNMSSLELGDSALYFCASSLGGLAGPSQYFGPGTRLLVL.